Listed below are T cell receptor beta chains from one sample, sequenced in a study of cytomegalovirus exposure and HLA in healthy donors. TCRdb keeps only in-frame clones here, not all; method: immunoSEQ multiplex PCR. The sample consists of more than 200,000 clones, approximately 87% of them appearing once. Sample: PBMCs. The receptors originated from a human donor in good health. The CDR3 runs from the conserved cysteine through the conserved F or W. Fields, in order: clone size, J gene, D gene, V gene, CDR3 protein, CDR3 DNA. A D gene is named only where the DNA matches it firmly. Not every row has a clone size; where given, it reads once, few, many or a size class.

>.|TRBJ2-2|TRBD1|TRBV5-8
CASGWGQVKNPGELFF
TGTGCCAGCGGTTGGGGACAGGTCAAAAACCCCGGGGAGCTGTTTTTT
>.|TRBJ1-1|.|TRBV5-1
CASSLGHSNTEAFF
TGCGCCAGCAGCCTAGGACACTCCAACACTGAAGCTTTCTTT
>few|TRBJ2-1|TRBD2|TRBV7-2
CASSQAGGGYNEQFF
TGTGCCAGCAGCCAGGCGGGGGGGGGCTACAATGAGCAGTTCTTC
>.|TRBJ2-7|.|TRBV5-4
CASSGDNYEQYF
TGTGCCAGCAGCGGGGACAACTACGAGCAGTACTTC
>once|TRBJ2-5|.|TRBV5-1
CASSLGRKGPSETQYF
TGCGCCAGCAGCTTGGGGCGGAAGGGGCCCTCAGAGACCCAGTACTTC
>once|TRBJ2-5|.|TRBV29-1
CSAQWLIQETQYF
TGCAGCGCTCAGTGGCTGATCCAAGAGACCCAGTACTTC
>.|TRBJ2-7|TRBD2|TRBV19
CASRVTSGSQGQYF
TGTGCCAGCCGAGTGACTAGCGGGAGTCAGGGGCAGTACTTC
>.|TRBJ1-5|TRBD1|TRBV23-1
CASSQRRTGGNQPQHF
TGCGCCAGCAGTCAACGAAGGACAGGGGGCAATCAGCCCCAGCATTTT
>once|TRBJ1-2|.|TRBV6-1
CASSREDYGYTF
TGTGCCAGTTCACGGGAGGACTATGGCTACACCTTC
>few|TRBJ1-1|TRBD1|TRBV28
CASSYRDRVGEAFF
TGTGCCAGCAGTTACCGGGACAGGGTTGGTGAAGCTTTCTTT
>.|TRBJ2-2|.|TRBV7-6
CASRSQGLFNTGELFF
TGTGCCAGCAGGTCACAGGGCCTATTTAACACCGGGGAGCTGTTTTTT
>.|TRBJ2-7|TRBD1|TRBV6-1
CASSEPGQGSYEQYF
TGTGCCAGCAGTGAACCGGGACAGGGCTCCTACGAGCAGTACTTC
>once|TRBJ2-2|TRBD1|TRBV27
CASRRDRGTGELFF
TGTGCCAGCAGGCGGGACAGGGGAACCGGGGAGCTGTTTTTT
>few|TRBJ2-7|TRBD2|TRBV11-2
CASSQGTSVYEQYF
TGTGCCAGCAGCCAGGGGACTAGCGTCTACGAGCAGTACTTC
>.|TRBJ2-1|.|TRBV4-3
CASSQDGVFGGLGNEQFF
TGCGCCAGCAGCCAAGATGGTGTCTTCGGAGGCCTGGGAAATGAGCAGTTCTTC
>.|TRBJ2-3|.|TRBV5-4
CASSLAAGPGDTQYF
TGTGCCAGCAGCTTGGCGGCGGGCCCGGGCGATACGCAGTATTTT
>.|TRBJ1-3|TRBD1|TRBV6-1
CASRGQPYSGNTIYF
TGTGCCAGCAGGGGACAGCCATACTCTGGAAACACCATATATTTT
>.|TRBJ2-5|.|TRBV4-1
CASSQVPPTAPETQYF
TGCGCCAGCAGCCAAGTTCCCCCTACAGCTCCAGAGACCCAGTACTTC